The 31 T cell receptor beta chains below were found in one sample sequenced in a study of CD8 T cells in ankylosing spondylitis. The study, taken as a whole, reports: Ankylosing spondylitis blood appeared to be characterized by a TCR beta motif of several highly homologous variants.

These receptors' antigens are unknown. TCRdb used MiXCR to reprocess the 5' RACE reads, holding one entry per CDR3 protein. The profile shows 200,000 to 250,000 distinct CDR3 sequences, just under 7.5% of them singletons. The source material was blood, either unsorted or a sorted T cell fraction (not recorded which). The origin of the receptors is a male donor with ankylosing spondylitis.

This clonotype came up many times. V and J are TRBV27 and TRBJ2-3, with D possibly matching TRBD1 (5 bases). Germline lookup yields CDR1 MNHEY and CDR2 SMNVEV (reference sequence). Trimming removed 3 bases at V and 10 bases at J, with 11 bases between. The CDR3 contains 12 residues. CDR3 amino acids: CASSFLRGSQYF. The DNA of the CDR3 is TGTGCCAGCAGTTTTTTAAGGGGTTCGCAGTATTTT.

V gene TRBV14 combines with J gene TRBJ2-2; 10 positions match TRBD1. Germline CDR1 reads SGHDN; CDR2 reads FVKESK. V shed 4 bases and J 1 base; nucleotides not matched to a gene: 3. The CDR3 covers 16 residues. The CDR3 DNA reads TGTGCCAGCAGCCCGCGGGACAGGGGGAACACCGGGGAGCTGTTTTTT. This sequence encodes CASSPRDRGNTGELFF.

The table lists this clonotype with many counts. V usage is TRBV10-3 and J usage is TRBJ2-2; 10 bases agree with TRBD1. V shed 3 bases and J 5 bases; nucleotides not matched to a gene: 12. The CDR3 totals 18 residues. Per the germline V gene, CDR1 is ENHRY and CDR2 is SYGVKD. CDR3 region: CAISDHRGDRGSTGELFF. The CDR3 DNA reads as TGTGCCATCAGTGACCACCGAGGGGACAGGGGTAGTACCGGGGAGCTGTTTTTT.

This clonotype was detected many times. This chain uses TRBV10-3 with TRBJ2-7, with D maybe TRBD1 (6 bases). V gave up 4 bases and J gave up 8 bases, with 21 bases separating them. This CDR3 is built from 15 residues. Germline-derived CDR1 and CDR2 are ENHRY and SYGVKD. The CDR3, as DNA: TGTGCCATCAGTGTTGACCGGGACACAGGGCTGAAGCAGTACTTC. Translation gives CAISVDRDTGLKQYF.

This clonotype was found many times. In DNA form, the CDR3 reads TGTGCCAGCACCTCACCCGGGACAGGGGCCTTTAACTATGGCTACACCTTC. Translating it yields CASTSPGTGAFNYGYTF. This chain links TRBV9 with TRBJ1-2, with TRBD1 matching over 10 bases. Germline V gene data show CDR1 as SGDLS and CDR2 as YYNGEE. V gave up 6 bases and J gave up 1 base; unmatched junction bases: 12. CDR3 length: 17 residues.

The chain has TRBV29-1 and TRBJ1-2, with D maybe TRBD1 (6 bases). From germline, CDR1 is SQVTM and CDR2 ANQGSEA. This CDR3 has 13 residues. V lost 7 bases to trimming and J lost 4 bases, with 16 bases between them. CDR3 residues: CSAEDRGGYGYTF. The CDR3 nucleotides read TGCAGCGCCGAAGATAGGGGGGGCTATGGCTACACCTTC.

This clonotype was seen a single time. This chain links TRBV7-8 with TRBJ2-1, with 8 nucleotides matching TRBD2. The CDR3 totals 18 residues. The ends lost 4 bases at V and 0 bases at J; junction bases unmatched: 11. In germline, CDR1 is SGHVS, CDR2 FQNEAQ. The CDR3 DNA reads TGTGCCAGCAGCTACCCGCGGGGGGAGCCGAGCTCCTACAATGAGCAGTTCTTC. This translates into CASSYPRGEPSSYNEQFF.

There are many counts of this clonotype. The V gene is TRBV27, the J gene TRBJ2-7; D is possibly TRBD1 or TRBD2 (5 bases each). The V gene lost 4 bases and the J gene lost 2 bases, with 12 bases spanning the gap. Per the germline V gene, CDR1 is MNHEY and CDR2 is SMNVEV (reference sequence). CDR3 length: 14 residues. CDR3 sequence reads: CASSSTQGAYEQYF. The CDR3 nucleotides read TGTGCCAGCAGTTCAACGCAGGGAGCCTACGAGCAGTACTTC.

The chain couples TRBV6-2 or TRBV6-3 to TRBJ2-7, with TRBD1 matching 8 bases. The germline gives CDR1 MNHEY, CDR2 SVGEGT. The CDR3 consists of 14 residues. The V gene end was trimmed by 10 bases and the J gene end by 3 bases; junction bases not matched to a gene: 11. CDR3 sequence: CATTWRDRLYEQYF. CDR3 bases: TGTGCCACCACCTGGCGGGACAGGCTCTACGAGCAGTACTTC.

This clonotype showed up many times. This sequence joins TRBV28 and TRBJ1-1; tentatively, D is TRBD1 (5 bases). The germline V and J ends were trimmed by 3 bases and 2 bases, with 10 bases remaining between them. Per the germline V gene, CDR1 is MDHEN and CDR2 is SYDVKM. The CDR3 loop spans 14 amino acids. The CDR3 sequence: CASSLRGYNTEAFF. Written as DNA, the CDR3 is TGTGCCAGCAGTTTGAGGGGCTACAACACTGAAGCTTTCTTT.

In its sample, this clonotype was seen many times. The chain employs TRBV29-1 and TRBJ2-1, with TRBD1 matching over 8 bases. CDR3 length: 16 amino acids. Germline CDR1 is SQVTM and CDR2 is ANQGSEA. V shed 4 bases and J 4 bases; nucleotides not matched to a gene: 12. Here the CDR3 reads CSVVALGTGGYNEQFF. The CDR3 DNA follows: TGCAGCGTTGTAGCTTTAGGGACAGGCGGATACAATGAGCAGTTCTTC.

The CDR3 here is CASSYSNTQYF. In DNA, the CDR3 is TGTGCCAGCAGTTATTCAAATACGCAGTATTTT. The chain carries TRBV27 and TRBJ2-3; no definite D call. This CDR3 is 11 amino acids long. With 4 bases removed from V and 7 bases from J, the gap between germline ends came to 6 bases. CDR1 is MNHEY and CDR2 is SMNVEV in the germline V gene (reference sequence).

This clonotype was recorded at least ten times. V and J are TRBV12-3 or TRBV12-4 and TRBJ2-1; D not resolved. The CDR3 runs 12 residues. The V end was cut by 6 bases, the J end by 9 bases, with 12 bases between. The CDR3, as DNA: TGTGCCAGCAGCCCGGAATGGAGTGAGCAGTTCTTC. It is translated as CASSPEWSEQFF.

This clonotype was found many times. V and J are TRBV12-3 or TRBV12-4 and TRBJ2-7; tentative D call: TRBD2 (5 bases). V lost 5 bases, J lost 5 bases, and 13 bases lay in between. CDR3 length: 13 amino acids. The CDR3 DNA is TGTGCCAGCAGTCGGACTGCCCCTAACGAGCAGTACTTC. Translated, it gives CASSRTAPNEQYF.

In its sample, this clonotype was seen a few times. V is TRBV7-9 and J is TRBJ2-7; possibly TRBD2 for D (5 bases). This CDR3 is built from 16 residues. Germline-derived CDR1 and CDR2 are SEHNR and FQNEAQ (reference sequence). V was shortened by 1 base and J by 6 bases, with 19 bases between the two germline ends. The CDR3 protein is CASSLDTGVLGGEQYF. The CDR3 nucleotides read TGTGCCAGCAGCTTAGATACCGGGGTTCTTGGCGGCGAGCAGTACTTC.

A note on this clonotype: One base away lies a much larger clone, so this may be a sequencing read error. The chain has TRBV9 and TRBJ2-3; TRBD2 matches at 16 bases. The germline V gene encodes CDR1 SGDLS and CDR2 YYNGEE. This CDR3 contains 16 residues. CDR3 coding DNA: TGTGCCACCAGCGTGGGACTAGCGGGGGGGGATGATACGCAGTATTTT. This translates into CATSVGLAGGDDTQYF. Full variable domain (rest looked up from reference TRBV9 and TRBJ2-3): DSGVTQTPKHLITATGQRVTLRCSPRSGDLSVYWYQQSLDQGLQFLIQYYNGEERAKGNILERFSAQQFPDLHSELNLSSLELGDSALYFCATSVGLAGGDDTQYFGPGTRLTVL.

J is TRBJ2-7 and V is TRBV7-9; D is perhaps TRBD2 (5 bases). The CDR3 totals 15 residues. V lost 5 bases, J lost 2 bases, and 16 bases lay in between. Per the germline V gene, CDR1 is SEHNR and CDR2 is FQNEAQ (reference sequence). CDR3 in amino acids: CASSPQAGAAYEQYF. CDR3 bases: TGTGCCAGCAGCCCCCAAGCCGGAGCGGCCTACGAGCAGTACTTC.

This clonotype was recorded a few times. The chain uses TRBV3-1 and TRBJ1-6; tentatively, D is TRBD1 (6 bases). Trimming stripped 0 bases from V and 9 bases from J, with 9 bases between. Germline V CDR1 and CDR2: LGHDT, YNNKEL (reference sequence). This CDR3 comprises 14 residues. The CDR3 spells CASSQDGGPSPLHF. The CDR3 bases are TGTGCCAGCAGCCAAGATGGGGGCCCTTCACCCCTCCACTTT.

This clonotype was recorded at least ten times. The genes are TRBV4-3 and TRBJ2-1; the D gene could be TRBD1 or TRBD2 (5 bases each). The CDR3 is 15 residues long. Per the germline V gene, CDR1 is LGHNA and CDR2 is YSLEER. V lost 0 bases and J 7 bases, leaving 13 bases between the germline ends. The CDR3 reads CASSQDLGTANEQFF. CDR3 DNA sequence: TGCGCCAGCAGCCAAGATCTGGGGACCGCGAATGAGCAGTTCTTC.

This clonotype was counted at least ten times. J is TRBJ2-5 and V is TRBV6-2 or TRBV6-3, with D possibly TRBD2 on 5 matching bases. The germline V gene encodes CDR1 MNHEY and CDR2 SVGEGT. There are 15 residues in the CDR3. V lost 2 bases and J 6 bases, leaving 16 bases between the germline ends. The CDR3 region is CASSYEVRGGKTQYF. CDR3 DNA sequence: TGTGCCAGCAGTTACGAGGTCCGGGGTGGAAAGACCCAGTACTTC.

The chain couples TRBV6-5 to TRBJ1-4; 11 bases align to TRBD1. V dropped 4 bases and J dropped 4; count of bases not matched to a gene: 5. This CDR3 has 16 residues. Germline loops: CDR1 MNHEY, CDR2 SVGAGI. CDR3 loop: CASSWGTGGNNEKLFF. In DNA form, the CDR3 reads TGTGCCAGCAGTTGGGGGACAGGGGGTAATAATGAAAAACTGTTTTTT.

This clonotype was recorded at least ten times. The chain joins TRBV6-4 to TRBJ1-1; the match to TRBD1 covers 7 bases. Germline CDR1 is MRHNA and CDR2 is SNTAGT. This CDR3 is built from 13 residues. J lost 8 bases, V lost 2 bases, and 5 bases had no gene match. This chain's CDR3 is CASSDAPGQEAFF. The CDR3 region has the DNA TGTGCCAGCAGTGACGCACCGGGACAGGAAGCTTTCTTT.

In its sample, this clonotype was seen many times. The chain joins TRBV12-3 or TRBV12-4 to TRBJ1-2; 11 bases agree with TRBD1. This CDR3 comprises 15 residues. V shed 5 bases and J 8 bases; nucleotides not matched to a gene: 10. The CDR3: CASSTRTGGSVGYTF. In DNA form, the CDR3 reads TGTGCCAGCAGTACTCGGACAGGGGGCTCCGTGGGCTACACCTTC.

This clonotype came up many times. The chain is built from TRBV5-1 and TRBJ2-7; unclear D gene. This CDR3 comprises 14 residues. Trimming shortened V by 0 bases and J by 3 bases, and 10 bases separated the two germline ends. The germline gives CDR1 SGHRS, CDR2 YFSETQ. As DNA, the CDR3 is TGCGCCAGCAGCTTGGCCCGGGCCAGCTACGAGCAGTACTTC. This translates into CASSLARASYEQYF.

This clonotype was picked up many times. The chain recombines TRBV6-2 or TRBV6-3 with TRBJ2-7, with D tentatively TRBD2 (6 bases). There are 19 residues in the CDR3. Germline-derived CDR1 and CDR2 are MNHEY and SVGEGT. Trimming pared 2 bases from V and 3 bases from J, leaving 26 bases between. CDR3 in DNA: TGTGCCAGCAGTTACATTCGAGCATCGCGGGGAAAGACCGTCTACGAGCAGTACTTC. The encoded protein is CASSYIRASRGKTVYEQYF.

This clonotype showed up many times. The chain joins TRBV5-1 to TRBJ1-2; D remains ambiguous. V was clipped by 0 bases and J by 0 bases, with 9 bases between them. CDR1 and CDR2 (germline): SGHRS, YFSETQ. The CDR3 runs to 15 residues. This CDR3 is CASSLAEGTNYGYTF. The CDR3 DNA is TGCGCCAGCAGCTTGGCCGAGGGAACTAACTATGGCTACACCTTC.

In its sample, this clonotype was seen many times. The chain is built from TRBV3-1 and TRBJ1-1; D ambiguous. Trimming took 3 bases from V and 1 from J, leaving 12 bases between them. Germline assignment: CDR1 LGHDT and CDR2 YNNKEL (reference sequence). The CDR3 covers 15 residues. The CDR3 nucleotides are TGTGCCAGCAGCCATCGACGGAGCCAGAACACTGAAGCTTTCTTT. Translated, it gives CASSHRRSQNTEAFF.

This clonotype has a count of ten or more. The chain has TRBV3-1 and TRBJ1-4, with D perhaps TRBD1 (6 bases). Germline CDR1 and CDR2: LGHDT and YNNKEL (reference sequence). Trimming shortened V by 1 base and J by 7 bases, and 19 bases separated the two germline ends. The CDR3 covers 17 residues. The DNA for the CDR3 is TGTGCCAGCAGCCAAGGCGGTTTTGGGGGGCAGTTTGAAAAACTGTTTTTT. Translation gives CASSQGGFGGQFEKLFF. Together with reference TRBV3-1 and TRBJ1-4, the CDR3 gives the full variable domain: DTAVSQTPKYLVTQMGNDKSIKCEQNLGHDTMYWYKQDSKKFLKIMFSYNNKELIINETVPNRFSPKSPDKAHLNLHINSLELGDSAVYFCASSQGGFGGQFEKLFFGSGTQLSVL.

The chain is built from TRBV9 and TRBJ2-7; 7 nucleotides agree with TRBD2. Trimming at V came to 4 bases and at J to 3 bases, leaving 4 bases not matched to a gene. In germline, CDR1 is SGDLS, CDR2 YYNGEE. The CDR3 is 13 residues long. The CDR3 sequence: CASSPGGNYEQYF. CDR3 nucleotide sequence: TGTGCCAGCAGCCCCGGGGGGAACTACGAGCAGTACTTC.

There are a few counts of this clonotype. For the CDR3, the DNA is TGCAGTGCTAGAGATCGGGACAGGGAGACCTACGAGCAGTACTTC. Protein sequence: CSARDRDRETYEQYF. V usage is TRBV20-1 and J usage is TRBJ2-7; 9 bases are a match to TRBD1. The CDR3 runs to 15 residues. Germline assignment: CDR1 DFQATT and CDR2 SNEGSKA (reference sequence). The J segment lost 2 bases and the V segment lost 0 bases, leaving 5 bases of the junction unmatched.

The rearrangement links TRBV11-2 to TRBJ2-2; TRBD1 is a possible D gene (6 bases). The germline V and J ends were trimmed by 4 bases and 3 bases, with 9 bases remaining between them. CDR3 length: 14 amino acids. Germline V gives CDR1 SGHAT, CDR2 FQNNGV. The CDR3 DNA is TGTGCCAGCAGCTCCGGGACATACACCGGGGAGCTGTTTTTT. Translation gives CASSSGTYTGELFF.